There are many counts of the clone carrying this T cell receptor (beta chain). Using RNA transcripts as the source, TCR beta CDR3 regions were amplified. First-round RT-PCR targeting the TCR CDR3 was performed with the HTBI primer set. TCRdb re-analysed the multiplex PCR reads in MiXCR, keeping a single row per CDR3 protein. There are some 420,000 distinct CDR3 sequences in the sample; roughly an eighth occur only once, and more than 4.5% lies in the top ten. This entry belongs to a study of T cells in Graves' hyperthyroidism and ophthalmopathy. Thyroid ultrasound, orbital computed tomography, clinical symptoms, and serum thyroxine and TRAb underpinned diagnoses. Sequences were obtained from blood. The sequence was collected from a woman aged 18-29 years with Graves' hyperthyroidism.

Written as DNA, the CDR3 is TGTGCCAGCAGCCAAGGACAGGGAGGTAGAACGACAGATACGCAGTATTTT. It codes for CASSQGQGGRTTDTQYF. The chain couples TRBV7-8 to TRBJ2-3; 8 bases match TRBD1. The germline V gene has CDR1 SGHVS and CDR2 FQNEAQ. The junction had 13 bases not matched to a gene; V was cut back by 5 bases and J by 3 bases. This CDR3 region has 17 residues.